What follows are 3 T cell receptor beta chains derived from one specimen sequenced in a study of blood T cell repertoires in COVID-19. Assay: immunoSEQ multiplex PCR; the TCRdb copy retains only in-frame clones and omits some. This table holds about 240,000 clones, around 90% found once. The sequencing sample was made of PBMCs or T cells enriched from blood (not recorded which). Source of these receptors: a woman aged 25 to 39 with acute COVID-19.

The chain uses TRBV15 and TRBJ2-5; D call uncertain. The CDR3 loop spans 14 amino acids. V lost 0 bases, J lost 2 bases, and 7 bases lay in between. Germline V gives CDR1 LNHNV, CDR2 YYDKDF (reference sequence). CDR3 protein: CATSRELPQETQYF. The CDR3 coding sequence is TGTGCCACCAGCAGAGAACTCCCGCAAGAGACCCAGTACTTC.

The chain couples TRBV5-1 to TRBJ1-3; tentative D call: TRBD1 (6 bases). Germline CDR1 reads SGHRS; CDR2 reads YFSETQ. V gave up 4 bases and J gave up 8 bases, with 16 bases separating them. This CDR3 is 14 amino acids long. CDR3 DNA: TGCGCCAGCAGCCCTGGGACAACCGGGGACACCATATATTTT. Its translation: CASSPGTTGDTIYF.

The chain employs TRBV14 and TRBJ2-3; TRBD2 might be the D (5 bases). The V gene lost 0 bases and the J gene lost 5 bases, with 6 bases spanning the gap. The CDR3 is 13 residues long. The germline gives CDR1 SGHDN, CDR2 FVKESK. The CDR3 here is CASSQDEGDTQYF. The CDR3 DNA is TGTGCCAGCAGCCAAGACGAGGGAGATACGCAGTATTTT.